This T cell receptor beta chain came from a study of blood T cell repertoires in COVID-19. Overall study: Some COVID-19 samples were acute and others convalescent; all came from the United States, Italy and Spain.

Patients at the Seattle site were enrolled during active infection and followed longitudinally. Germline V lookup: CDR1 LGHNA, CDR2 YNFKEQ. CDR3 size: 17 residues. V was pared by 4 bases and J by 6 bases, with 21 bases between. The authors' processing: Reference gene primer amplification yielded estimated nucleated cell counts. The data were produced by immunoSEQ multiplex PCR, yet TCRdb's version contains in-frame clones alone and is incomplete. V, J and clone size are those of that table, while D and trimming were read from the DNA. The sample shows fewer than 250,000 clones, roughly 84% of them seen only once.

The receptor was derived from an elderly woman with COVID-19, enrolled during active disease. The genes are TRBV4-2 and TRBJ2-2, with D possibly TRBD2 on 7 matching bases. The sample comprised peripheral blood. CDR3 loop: CASSLLTVGGLSGELFF. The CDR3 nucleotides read TGTGCCAGCAGCCTACTTACGGTGGGGGGGCTCTCCGGGGAGCTGTTTTTT.